This T cell receptor beta chain was obtained from a study of T cells after yellow fever vaccination (dated by TCRdb to the late 2010s). About the investigation overall: The SMART-Seq v4 Ultra Low Input RNA kit was used to prepare libraries from fractions with low cell numbers. Two healthy male donors, one aged 18 to 30 and one aged 30 to 40 years, were included in the cohort. To follow T-cell clones before and after both primary and booster YFV17D yellow fever vaccination, bulk TCR alpha and beta repertoires underwent longitudinal sequencing. Bulk PBMC replicates and cell subsets were isolated from blood drawn at multiple timepoints before and after both primary and secondary immunization. What the work shows at the level of the full study, not this receptor alone: Computational filtering was needed because FACS-sorted repertoires could contain abundant contaminating clonotypes from the bulk population. The secondary T-cell response was found to be weaker but faster than the primary response, with a peak reached on day 5 rather than on day 15. Because only a couple of donors were included in the study, the extent to which the findings can be generalized is limited. Most clones expanded after primary vaccination were re-detected after the booster (96% of CD4 and approximately 85% of CD8), suggesting broad memory maintenance. A small fraction of clonotypes showed up in both the CD4 and CD8 compartments, probably as a result of convergent recombination.

Sequencing instrument: Illumina NovaSeq 6000. TCR cDNA was synthesized by 5'RACE template switching, which introduced a universal primer site and unique molecular identifiers. Priming for cDNA synthesis came from both the TCR alpha and TCR beta constant segments. Library amplification used two PCR steps, and the second PCR step added sample barcodes and sequencing adapters. Sequencing of libraries was done on Illumina HiSeq 2500 (2x100 bp) or NovaSeq (2x150 bp). On the authors' methods: MIGEC handled demultiplexing of reads and collapsing into UMI consensus sequences, while MiXCR performed V(D)J alignment. Vaccine-responding clonotypes were defined with edgeR using replicate PBMC samples, requiring FDR below 0.01 and a log2 fold change above 5 up to day 15. CD4 or CD8 identity was assigned to each bulk clonotype according to whether the clonotype was present at higher abundance in the sequenced CD4 repertoire or the sequenced CD8 repertoire. TCRdb passed the public sequencing reads through fastp at Q25 and MiXCR, retaining productive beta sequences. Rows are combined by CDR3 protein, so each entry shows the most common genes and DNA. The V and J calls follow TCRdb's processing rather than the paper's. Counted in this sample were more than 300,000 distinct CDR3 sequences; 3.5% to 5% of them appeared once. The ten largest account for approximately 19% of the sample.

The germline V end is reduced by 4 bases and the J end by 5 bases; junction bases left unmatched: 10. From its cysteine to its phenylalanine, the CDR3 spans 17 amino acids. Only CDR3 DNA remains: 51 bases, in frame from the first base. The germline V gene encodes CDR1 SGDLS and CDR2 YYNGEE. Taken with the paper, the label for treatment or condition translates to: live attenuated yellow fever vaccine strain. At every blood-draw timepoint, two biological replicates of bulk PBMCs were collected. A standard Ficoll-Paque protocol was used to isolate PBMCs from peripheral blood. TriZol was used to extract RNA from bulk PBMCs, CD4 and CD8 fractions, and dextramer-positive and dextramer-negative fractions. This clonotype has more than one count but fewer than ten. Its antigen has not been determined. The record has no base qualities; no much larger clone is one base away.

Sequenced material: PBMCs, taken 15 days after the yellow fever booster vaccination. The rearranged chain carries TRBV9 and TRBJ2-2, and TRBD2 aligns with 11 junction nucleotides. The sequence came from a man aged 18 to 29 who received the YFV17D yellow fever vaccine. CDR3 sequence: CASSPRTSGLGTGELFF. The DNA sequence is given as TGTGCCAGCAGCCCCAGGACTAGCGGGTTAGGTACCGGGGAGCTGTTTTTT. Reference TRBV9 and TRBJ2-2 proteins supply the regions before and after the CDR3; the full variable domain is: DSGVTQTPKHLITATGQRVTLRCSPRSGDLSVYWYQQSLDQGLQFLIQYYNGEERAKGNILERFSAQQFPDLHSELNLSSLELGDSALYFCASSPRTSGLGTGELFFGEGSRLTVL.